This TCR beta chain comes out of a study of CD4+ T cells in melanoma (dated by TCRdb to between 2020 and 2023). Broadly, across the study: Neoantigen-specific CD4+ T cells in human melanoma were what the study investigated. Results and caveats for the whole study, not just this receptor: Neoantigen-specific CD4+ T cells were reported to be correlated with the function of CD8+ T cells, macrophages and B cells. Diverse differentiation states were reported to be shown by neoantigen-specific CD4+ T cells in melanoma.

Receptor amplification or capture employed the immunoSEQ multiplex PCR assay. As stored in TCRdb, this immuneACCESS dataset retains in-frame rearrangements with V and J assigned. A fraction of the clones does not appear; measured against another copy, unresolved V genes explain less than half of the discrepancy, and the remainder lacks a known reason. The sample has roughly 11,000 clones on record, approximately 65% of them singletons. The biggest ten clones account for about 12% of the sample. Patients with melanoma were used as donors. Points on this clone: What this receptor recognizes is not known. Per-base qualities were not stored, and no clone one base away is much larger.

The germline V gene (reference sequence) sets CDR1 to SEHNR and CDR2 to FQNEAQ. Including cysteine and phenylalanine, the CDR3 has 14 amino acids. The read is trimmed to its CDR3 DNA, 42 bases read in frame from base 1. V was cut back by 5 bases and J by 5 bases, leaving a gap of 15 bases between them. This receptor was taken from a human donor with melanoma. Sequencing used cells from a culture (not recorded whether cultured in vitro). This chain joins TRBV7-9 to TRBJ2-5; the D element might be TRBD1 or TRBD2, as each aligns at 6 bases. Here the CDR3 is given as CASSISGAGETQYF. The sequenced DNA: TGTGCCAGCAGCATTTCGGGGGCCGGGGAGACCCAGTACTTC.